The clone carrying this TCR beta chain has just one count. Germline CDR1 KGHDR, CDR2 SFDVKD. Trimming removed 5 bases at V and 4 bases at J, with 14 bases between. The CDR3 has 15 amino acids. Libraries were prepared by immunoSEQ multiplex PCR; TCRdb keeps only in-frame clonotypes and omits some of them. The table records around 100,000 clones, 70% to 90% of them present only once. The sample belongs to a study of blood T cell repertoires in COVID-19. The receptor was isolated from an older woman with acute or convalescent COVID-19. Sequencing was performed on peripheral blood. The chain has TRBV24-1 and TRBJ1-3, with D perhaps matching TRBD1 (6 bases). The CDR3 sequence is CATSGSGVGGNTIYF. The CDR3 DNA reads as TGTGCCACCAGTGGCTCAGGGGTGGGCGGAAACACCATATATTTT.